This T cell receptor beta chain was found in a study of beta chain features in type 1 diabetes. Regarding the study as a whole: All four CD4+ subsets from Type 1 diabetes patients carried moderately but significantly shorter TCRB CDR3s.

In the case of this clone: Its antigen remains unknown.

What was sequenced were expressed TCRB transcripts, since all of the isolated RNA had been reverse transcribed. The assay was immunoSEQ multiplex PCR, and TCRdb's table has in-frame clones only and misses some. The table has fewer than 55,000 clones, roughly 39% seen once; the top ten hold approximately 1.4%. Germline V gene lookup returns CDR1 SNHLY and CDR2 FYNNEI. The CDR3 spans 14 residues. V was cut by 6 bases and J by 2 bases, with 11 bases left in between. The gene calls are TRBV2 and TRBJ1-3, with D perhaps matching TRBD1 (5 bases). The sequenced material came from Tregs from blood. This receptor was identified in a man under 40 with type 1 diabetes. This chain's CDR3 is CASRPQGPGNTIYF. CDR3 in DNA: TGTGCCAGCAGACCCCAGGGTCCTGGAAACACCATATATTTT.